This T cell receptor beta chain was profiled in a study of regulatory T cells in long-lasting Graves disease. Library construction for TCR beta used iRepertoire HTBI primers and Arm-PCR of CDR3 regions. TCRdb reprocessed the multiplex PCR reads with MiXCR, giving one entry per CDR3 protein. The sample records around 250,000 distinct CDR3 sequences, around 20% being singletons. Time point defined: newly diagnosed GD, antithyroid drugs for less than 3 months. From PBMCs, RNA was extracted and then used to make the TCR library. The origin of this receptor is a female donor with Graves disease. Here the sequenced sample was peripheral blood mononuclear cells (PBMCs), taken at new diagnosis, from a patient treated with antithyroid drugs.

The CDR3 DNA is TGTGCCACCAGCAGAGATCAGGGGAACTATGGCTACACCTTC. It encodes CATSRDQGNYGYTF. The V call is TRBV15, the J call TRBJ1-2; D is perhaps TRBD1 (6 bases). The CDR3 loop spans 14 amino acids. Germline CDR1 reads LNHNV; CDR2 reads YYDKDF (reference sequence). V dropped 0 bases and J dropped 2 bases, with 7 bases sitting between them. Using reference TRBV15 and TRBJ1-2 for the parts outside the CDR3, the full variable domain is DAMVIQNPRYQVTQFGKPVTLSCSQTLNHNVMYWYQQKSSQAPKLLFHYYDKDFNNEADTPDNFQSRRPNTSFCFLDIRSPGLGDTAMYLCATSRDQGNYGYTFGSGTRLTVV.